This TCR beta chain was retrieved from a study of cytomegalovirus exposure and HLA in healthy donors. It was with 60 Vbeta and 13 Jbeta primers that the PCR ran. Libraries were prepared by immunoSEQ multiplex PCR; TCRdb keeps only in-frame clonotypes and omits some of them. Counted here are 150,000 to 200,000 clones, 60% to 80% occurring once; the ten biggest clones make up about 4.3%. The CDR3 length is 15 residues. Trimming shortened V by 1 base and J by 5 bases, and 11 bases separated the two germline ends. The V gene's germline CDR1 is SNHLY and CDR2 FYNNEI. Sequences were obtained from PBMCs. V gene TRBV2 combines with J gene TRBJ2-2, with a tentative D call TRBD1 (6 bases). The receptor comes from a man aged 18 to 30 in good health and CMV-seropositive. The CDR3, as DNA: TGTGCCAGCAGTGAAGGTACAGGGAGAACCGGGGAGCTGTTTTTT. Protein product: CASSEGTGRTGELFF.